These 26 T cell receptor beta chains were all obtained from the same sample, sequenced in a study of neurological immune-mediated disorders (dated by TCRdb to about 2019). Library construction relied on 5' RACE. For sequencing, an Illumina HiSeq 2500 was employed. TCRdb reprocessing: public reads trimmed at Q25 with fastp, clones called with MiXCR, in-frame beta chains kept. Each record represents a unique CDR3 protein, reported with the most common genes and DNA among its rows. This sample lists about 43,000 distinct CDR3 sequences; approximately 11% were detected once. Jointly, the top ten make up roughly 1.2% of the sample. The material sequenced was PBMCs. These receptors were taken from a female donor in good health.

There are many counts of this clonotype. This rearrangement joins TRBV20-1 to TRBJ1-4, with D unresolved. The CDR3 is made up of 14 amino acids. Germline V gene data show CDR1 as DFQATT and CDR2 as SNEGSKA (reference sequence). Trimming removed 6 bases at V and 0 bases at J, with 11 bases between. The CDR3 DNA reads as TGCAGTGCCCTTGGACTCGCAACTAATGAAAAACTGTTTTTT. Amino acid sequence: CSALGLATNEKLFF.

J is TRBJ2-5 and V is TRBV2; the match to TRBD1 covers 7 bases. Losses at the gene ends were 6 bases for V and 4 bases for J; bases not matched to a gene: 11. Germline CDR1 is SNHLY and CDR2 is FYNNEI. This CDR3 is built from 15 residues. The CDR3 sequence: CASRLQQGKGETQYF. The CDR3 DNA follows: TGTGCCAGCAGATTGCAACAGGGGAAAGGAGAGACCCAGTACTTC.

This clonotype was recorded at least ten times. The gene calls are TRBV20-1 and TRBJ2-3; D is possibly TRBD1 (6 bases). The V gene's germline CDR1 is DFQATT and CDR2 SNEGSKA (reference sequence). The CDR3 is made up of 13 amino acids. V was clipped by 5 bases and J by 2 bases, with 11 bases between them. Written as DNA, the CDR3 is TGCAGTGCTGCAGGGGCGTCCACAGATACGCAGTATTTT. Protein sequence: CSAAGASTDTQYF.

The chain employs TRBV5-6 and TRBJ2-2; D is unclear. Trimming left V 3 bases short and J 1 base short, with 13 bases between. Germline CDR1 reads SGHDT; CDR2 reads YYEEEE. CDR3 length equals 16 residues. The CDR3 loop is CASSYYTDGNTGELFF. CDR3 sequence (DNA): TGTGCCAGCAGCTACTACACCGACGGGAACACCGGGGAGCTGTTTTTT.

There are many counts of this clonotype. The V gene is TRBV5-1, the J gene TRBJ1-2; D is unclear. The CDR3 contains 15 residues. Germline CDR1 and CDR2: SGHRS and YFSETQ. The V and J ends lost 2 bases and 4 bases respectively, with 15 bases between them. The CDR3 DNA is TGCGCCAGCAGCTTCGCGGGTCCCCCTGGCTATGGCTACACCTTC. This translates into CASSFAGPPGYGYTF. The full variable domain, completed using reference TRBV5-1 and TRBJ1-2, is KAGVTQTPRYLIKTRGQQVTLSCSPISGHRSVSWYQQTPGQGLQFLFEYFSETQRNKGNFPGRFSGRQFSNSRSEMNVSTLELGDSALYLCASSFAGPPGYGYTFGSGTRLTVV.

This clonotype was recorded many times. The genes are TRBV5-1 and TRBJ2-7, with D perhaps matching TRBD1 or TRBD2 (6 bases each). The ends were cut back, 4 bases at V and 5 bases at J, with 19 bases in the middle. CDR3 size: 15 residues. Germline CDR1 is SGHRS and CDR2 is YFSETQ. The CDR3 spells CASSGKQGGHHEQYF. The CDR3 bases are TGCGCCAGCAGCGGGAAACAAGGGGGGCACCACGAGCAGTACTTC.

Ten or more counts support this clonotype. The V call is TRBV12-3 or TRBV12-4, the J call TRBJ2-1; D is unclear. The CDR3 is 14 amino acids. Between the trimmed V and J ends, which lost 8 bases and 2 bases, there was a span of 13 bases. CDR3 loop: CASAAGNPYNEQFF. For the CDR3, the DNA is TGTGCCAGCGCGGCTGGGAACCCCTACAATGAGCAGTTCTTC.

There are many counts of this clonotype. The chain recombines TRBV11-3 with TRBJ2-3; the D gene is possibly TRBD2 (6 bases). This CDR3 has 16 residues. Trimming cost V 5 bases and J 2 bases, with 17 bases left between them. Per germline, CDR1 SGHNT and CDR2 YENEEA. The chain's CDR3 is CASSLAGSGATDTQYF. CDR3 coding DNA: TGTGCCAGCAGCCTGGCGGGTAGCGGAGCCACAGATACGCAGTATTTT.

This clonotype has at least ten counts. This chain links TRBV5-1 with TRBJ2-1; 13 bases match TRBD2. This CDR3 spans 17 amino acids. The germline gives CDR1 SGHRS, CDR2 YFSETQ. The trim removed 5 bases at V and 6 bases at J, leaving 11 bases unmatched. The chain's CDR3 is CASSGLAGAITLNEQFF. In nucleotides, the CDR3 is TGCGCCAGCAGTGGACTAGCGGGGGCCATCACACTCAATGAGCAGTTCTTC.

Ten or more counts support this clonotype. The rearrangement uses TRBV12-3 or TRBV12-4 and TRBJ1-2; D not resolved. Deletions cut 1 base from V and 2 bases from J, with 8 bases between. The CDR3 has 14 residues. The CDR3 bases are TGTGCCAGCAGTTTAGATTTTACCAACTATGGCTACACCTTC. Protein sequence: CASSLDFTNYGYTF.

This clonotype was observed at least ten times. This chain connects TRBV27 to TRBJ2-1; D gene uncertain. V was clipped by 6 bases and J by 13 bases, with 16 bases between them. In germline, CDR1 is MNHEY, CDR2 SMNVEV (reference sequence). CDR3 size: 12 residues. The CDR3: CASSQTYVSQFF. DNA for the CDR3: TGTGCCAGCAGCCAGACGTATGTCTCCCAGTTCTTC.

A single count supports this clonotype. A much larger clone lies a single base off, so this may be a read error. The rearrangement joins TRBV12-5 to TRBJ2-6; D is ambiguous. Germline V CDR1 and CDR2: LGHNT, FRNRAP. The CDR3 is 13 amino acids. The V and J ends lost 7 bases and 0 bases respectively, with 4 bases between them. This chain's CDR3 is CASDSSGANVLTF. The CDR3, as DNA: TGTGCTAGTGACTCCTCTGGGGCCAACGTCCTGACTTTC.

The chain recombines TRBV6-6 with TRBJ2-7; 8 nucleotides line up with TRBD1. Germline CDR1 is MNHNY and CDR2 is SVGAGI (reference sequence). The J segment lost 1 base and the V segment lost 6 bases, leaving 8 bases of the junction unmatched. The CDR3 loop spans 15 amino acids. The CDR3 coding sequence is TGTGCCAGCAGACCTGGGACAGGAGGGTCCTACGAGCAGTACTTC. This encodes CASRPGTGGSYEQYF.

This clonotype was observed many times. The chain has TRBV7-9 and TRBJ2-5; D not resolved. The V end was cut by 2 bases, the J end by 5 bases, with 12 bases between. The CDR3 totals 14 residues. Per germline, CDR1 SEHNR and CDR2 FQNEAQ (reference sequence). The CDR3 DNA reads TGTGCCAGCAGCTTAAGACTTTCACCTGAGACCCAGTACTTC. The encoded protein is CASSLRLSPETQYF.

This chain uses TRBV12-3 or TRBV12-4 with TRBJ2-7; perhaps TRBD2 as D (6 bases). The CDR3 length is 12 residues. The germline V and J ends were trimmed by 9 bases and 1 base, with 10 bases remaining between them. The CDR3 region is CASRRGSYEQYF. CDR3 DNA sequence: TGTGCCAGTAGGCGGGGTTCCTACGAGCAGTACTTC.

The sample holds many counts of this clonotype. The chain couples TRBV4-2 to TRBJ1-2; a weak D match, TRBD1 (5 bases). Per germline, CDR1 LGHNA and CDR2 YNFKEQ. The germline V and J ends were trimmed by 4 bases and 4 bases, with 16 bases remaining between them. This CDR3 is 15 amino acids long. The CDR3 loop reads CASSPGGGLGYGYTF. The CDR3 nucleotides read TGTGCCAGCAGCCCCGGCGGGGGATTGGGCTATGGCTACACCTTC.

This clonotype appeared once. An end of the junction differs from the germline gene, which may be a read error. This sequence joins TRBV6-7 and TRBJ2-2, with D possibly TRBD2 on 5 matching bases. TRBV6-7 belongs to the ORF category, with a function that is uncertain. The length of the CDR3 is 16 residues. In nucleotides, the CDR3 is TGTTCCAGCAGTTACTACCCTTCGGGGAACACTGGGGAGCTGTTTTTT. It translates to CSSSYYPSGNTGELFF.

In its sample, this clonotype was seen a few times. The rearrangement links TRBV7-3 to TRBJ2-3; no definite D call. Germline CDR1 is SGHTA and CDR2 is FQGTGA. The length of the CDR3 is 14 residues. Trimming shortened V by 3 bases and J by 4 bases, and 11 bases separated the two germline ends. CDR3 nucleotide sequence: TGTGCCAGCAGCTTTTCTTTTAACCCAGATACGCAGTATTTT. Protein: CASSFSFNPDTQYF.

This clonotype was counted ten times or more. The chain couples TRBV7-8 to TRBJ1-5; a possible D gene is TRBD1 (6 bases). This CDR3 contains 17 residues. Deletions cut 4 bases from V and 4 bases from J, with 20 bases between. Per the germline V gene, CDR1 is SGHVS and CDR2 is FQNEAQ. Here the CDR3 DNA reads TGTGCCAGCAGCTCGAACAGGGCATCGGGGCCTAATCAGCCCCAGCATTTT. It is translated as CASSSNRASGPNQPQHF.

Details on this clonotype: Just one base apart from a much larger clone, this may be a read error. The chain has TRBV9 and TRBJ1-2; D might be TRBD1 (5 bases). CDR3 length: 16 amino acids. Germline V gene lookup returns CDR1 SGDLS and CDR2 YYNGEE. The CDR3 spells CVSSVGRDQEWYGYTF. DNA for the CDR3: TGTGTCAGCAGCGTAGGGAGGGACCAGGAATGGTATGGCTACACCTTC.

This chain uses TRBV2 with TRBJ2-7, with D hard to call. V was trimmed by 8 bases and J by 2 bases, leaving 19 bases between them. Germline-derived CDR1 and CDR2 are SNHLY and FYNNEI. This CDR3 is built from 15 residues. CDR3 nucleotides: TGTGCCAGCGTCCTCGAGACAATCCCCACCTACGAGCAGTACTTC. It codes for CASVLETIPTYEQYF.

This clonotype was recorded a few times. The rearrangement links TRBV7-3 to TRBJ1-1; tentatively, D is TRBD1 (5 bases). This CDR3 region has 12 residues. The germline V and J ends were trimmed by 5 bases and 8 bases, with 12 bases remaining between them. Looked up from germline, CDR1 is SGHTA and CDR2 is FQGTGA. This chain's CDR3 is CASSPSGREAFF. In DNA, the CDR3 is TGTGCCAGCAGCCCCTCAGGGCGGGAAGCTTTCTTT.

Turning to this clonotype: Germline is not matched at one junction end, which may reflect a read error. The CDR3 protein is CVSSQVGSSPLYF. The CDR3 bases are TGTGTCAGCAGCCAAGTAGGGAGTTCACCCCTCTACTTT. The chain couples TRBV14 to TRBJ1-6, with D unclear. The CDR3 has 13 amino acids. CDR1 and CDR2 (germline): SGHDN, FVKESK.

This clonotype was seen ten or more times. The chain carries TRBV5-6 and TRBJ2-5; maybe TRBD2 (6 bases). CDR3 length: 12 residues. Trimming pared 3 bases from V and 5 bases from J, leaving 8 bases between. Germline CDR1 is SGHDT and CDR2 is YYEEEE. Here the CDR3 DNA reads TGTGCCAGCAGCTGGGGGGTGGAGACCCAGTACTTC. Translated: CASSWGVETQYF.

The rearrangement uses TRBV6-5 and TRBJ1-1; tentative D call: TRBD1 (5 bases). Germline V CDR1 and CDR2: MNHEY, SVGAGI. V was cut by 6 bases and J by 11 bases, with 16 bases left in between. This CDR3 comprises 12 residues. The CDR3 nucleotides are TGTGCCAGCAGGCCTTCTCAGGGTTGGGCTTTCTTT. Residues: CASRPSQGWAFF.

This clonotype was detected a few times. CDR3: CSVARGGVDTQYF. Here the CDR3 DNA reads TGCAGCGTCGCACGGGGGGGCGTAGATACGCAGTATTTT. The chain uses TRBV29-1 and TRBJ2-3; 8 bases are shared with TRBD2. Germline V CDR1 and CDR2: SQVTM, ANQGSEA. V trimming: 6 bases; J trimming: 5 bases; junction bases outside the gene matches: 7. There are 13 residues in the CDR3.